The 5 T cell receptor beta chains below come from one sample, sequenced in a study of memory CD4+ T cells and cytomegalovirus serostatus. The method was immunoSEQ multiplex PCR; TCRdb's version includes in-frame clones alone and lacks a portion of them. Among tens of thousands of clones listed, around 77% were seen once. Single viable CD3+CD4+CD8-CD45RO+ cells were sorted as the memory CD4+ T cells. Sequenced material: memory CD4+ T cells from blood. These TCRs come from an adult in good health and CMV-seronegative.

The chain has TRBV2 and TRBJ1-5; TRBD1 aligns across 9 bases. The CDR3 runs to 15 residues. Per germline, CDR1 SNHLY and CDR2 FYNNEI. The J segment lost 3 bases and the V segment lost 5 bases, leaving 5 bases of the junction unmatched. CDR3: CASSPGQGNNQPQHF. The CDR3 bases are TGTGCCAGCAGTCCGGGACAGGGTAACAATCAGCCCCAGCATTTT.

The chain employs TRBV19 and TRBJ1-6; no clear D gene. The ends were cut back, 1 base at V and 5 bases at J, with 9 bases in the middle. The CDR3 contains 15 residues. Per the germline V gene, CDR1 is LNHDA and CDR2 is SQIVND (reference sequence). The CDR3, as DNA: TGTGCCAGTAGTATAGCCCGGGTTCATAATTCACCCCTCCACTTT. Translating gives CASSIARVHNSPLHF.

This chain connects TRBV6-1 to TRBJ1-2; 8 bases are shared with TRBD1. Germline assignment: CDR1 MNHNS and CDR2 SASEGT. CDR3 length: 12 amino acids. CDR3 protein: CVGTGDNYGYTF. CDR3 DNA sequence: TGTGTGGGGACAGGCGACAACTATGGCTACACCTTC.

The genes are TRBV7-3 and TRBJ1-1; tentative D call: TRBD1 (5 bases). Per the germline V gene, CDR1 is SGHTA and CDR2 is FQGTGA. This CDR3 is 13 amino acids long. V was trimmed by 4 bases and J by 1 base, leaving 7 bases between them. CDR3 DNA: TGTGCCAGCAGCTATGACAGGAACACTGAAGCTTTCTTT. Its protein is CASSYDRNTEAFF.

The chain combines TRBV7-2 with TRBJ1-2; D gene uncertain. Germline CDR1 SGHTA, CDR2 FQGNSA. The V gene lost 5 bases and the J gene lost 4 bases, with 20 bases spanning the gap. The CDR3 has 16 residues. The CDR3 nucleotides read TGTGCCAGCAGCCCCCGGATAGTCGACGGTATCTATGGCTACACCTTC. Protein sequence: CASSPRIVDGIYGYTF.